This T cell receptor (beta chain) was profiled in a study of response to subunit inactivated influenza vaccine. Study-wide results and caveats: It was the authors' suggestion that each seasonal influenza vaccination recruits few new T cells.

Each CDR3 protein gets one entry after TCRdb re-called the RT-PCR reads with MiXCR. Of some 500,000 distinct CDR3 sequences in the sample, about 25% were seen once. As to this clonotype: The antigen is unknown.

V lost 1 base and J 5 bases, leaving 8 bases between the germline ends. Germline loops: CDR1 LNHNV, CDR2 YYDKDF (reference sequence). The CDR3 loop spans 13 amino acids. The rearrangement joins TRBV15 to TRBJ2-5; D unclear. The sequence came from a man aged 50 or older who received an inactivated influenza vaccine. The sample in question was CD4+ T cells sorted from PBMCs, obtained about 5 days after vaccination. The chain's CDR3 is CATSRAVLETQYF. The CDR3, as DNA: TGTGCCACCAGCAGAGCTGTCCTTGAGACCCAGTACTTC.